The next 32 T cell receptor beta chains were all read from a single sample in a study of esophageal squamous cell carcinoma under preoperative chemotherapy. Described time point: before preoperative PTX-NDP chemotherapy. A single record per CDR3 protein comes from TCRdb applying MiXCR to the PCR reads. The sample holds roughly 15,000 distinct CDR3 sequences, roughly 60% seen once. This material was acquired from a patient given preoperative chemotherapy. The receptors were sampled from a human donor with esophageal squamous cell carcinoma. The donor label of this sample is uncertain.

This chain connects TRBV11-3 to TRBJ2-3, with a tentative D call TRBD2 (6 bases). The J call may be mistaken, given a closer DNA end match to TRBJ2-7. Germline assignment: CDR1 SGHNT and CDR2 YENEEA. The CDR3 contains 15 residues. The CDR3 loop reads CASSPGEGAKNTQYF. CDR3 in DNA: TGTGCCAGCAGCCCGGGGGAAGGTGCCAAAAACACGCAGTACTTC.

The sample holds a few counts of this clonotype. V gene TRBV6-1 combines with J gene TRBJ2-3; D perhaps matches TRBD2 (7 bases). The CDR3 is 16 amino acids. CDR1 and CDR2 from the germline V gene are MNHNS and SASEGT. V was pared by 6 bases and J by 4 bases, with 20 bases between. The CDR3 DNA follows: TGTGCCAGCAGGGGCAACGGGGGGCGCGAGGCAGATACGCAGTATTTT. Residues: CASRGNGGREADTQYF.

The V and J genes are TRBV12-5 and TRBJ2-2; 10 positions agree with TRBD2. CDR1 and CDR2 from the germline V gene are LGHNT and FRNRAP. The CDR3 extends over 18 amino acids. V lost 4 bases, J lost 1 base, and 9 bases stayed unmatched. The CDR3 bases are TGTGCTAGTGGTTCCCCCCCACTAGCGGGGATGAACACCGGGGAGCTGTTTTTT. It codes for CASGSPPLAGMNTGELFF.

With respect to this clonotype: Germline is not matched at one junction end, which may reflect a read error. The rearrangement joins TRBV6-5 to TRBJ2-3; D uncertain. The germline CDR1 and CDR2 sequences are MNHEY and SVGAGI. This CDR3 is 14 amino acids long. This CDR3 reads CASSLGLATNTQYF. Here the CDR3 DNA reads TGTGCCAGCAGCTTAGGGCTCGCCACAAATACGCAGTATTTC.

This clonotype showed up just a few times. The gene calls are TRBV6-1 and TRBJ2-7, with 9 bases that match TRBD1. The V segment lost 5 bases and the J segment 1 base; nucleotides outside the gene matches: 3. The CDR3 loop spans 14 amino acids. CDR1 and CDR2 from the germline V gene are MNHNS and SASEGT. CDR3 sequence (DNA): TGTGCCAGCAGTCCCGGGACAGGGTCCTACGAGCAGTACTTC. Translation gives CASSPGTGSYEQYF.

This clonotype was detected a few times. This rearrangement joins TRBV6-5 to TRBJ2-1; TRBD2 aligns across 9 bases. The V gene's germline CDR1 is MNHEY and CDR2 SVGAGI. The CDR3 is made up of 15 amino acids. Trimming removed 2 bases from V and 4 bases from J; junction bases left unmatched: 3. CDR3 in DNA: TGTGCCAGCAGTTACGATAGCGGGAGTTACAATGAGCAGTTCTTC. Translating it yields CASSYDSGSYNEQFF.

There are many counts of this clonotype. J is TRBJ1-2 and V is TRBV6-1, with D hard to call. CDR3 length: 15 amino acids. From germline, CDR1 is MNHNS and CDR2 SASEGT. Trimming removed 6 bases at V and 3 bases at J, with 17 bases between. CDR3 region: CASSPPGMPDYGYTF. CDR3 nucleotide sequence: TGTGCCAGCAGCCCCCCCGGCATGCCCGACTATGGCTACACCTTC.

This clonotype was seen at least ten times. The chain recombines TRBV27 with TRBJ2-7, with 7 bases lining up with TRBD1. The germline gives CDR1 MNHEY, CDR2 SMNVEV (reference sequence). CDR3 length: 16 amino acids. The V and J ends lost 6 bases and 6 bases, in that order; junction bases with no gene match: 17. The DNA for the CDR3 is TGTGCCAGCAGCCTCGGGACAGCTTACCAAAGGGGCGAGCAGTACTTC. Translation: CASSLGTAYQRGEQYF.

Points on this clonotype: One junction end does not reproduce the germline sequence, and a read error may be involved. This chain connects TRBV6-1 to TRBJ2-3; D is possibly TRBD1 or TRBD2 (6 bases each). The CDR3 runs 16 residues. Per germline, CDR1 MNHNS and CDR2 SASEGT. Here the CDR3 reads CACGRNEGGGAETQYF. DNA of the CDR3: TGTGCCTGCGGTCGCAACGAGGGGGGCGGCGCAGAGACCCAGTATTTC.

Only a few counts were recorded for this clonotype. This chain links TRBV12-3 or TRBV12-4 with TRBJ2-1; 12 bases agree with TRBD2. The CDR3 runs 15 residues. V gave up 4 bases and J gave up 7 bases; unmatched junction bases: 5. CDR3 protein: CASSWGGLAGNEQFF. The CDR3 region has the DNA TGTGCCAGCAGTTGGGGGGGACTAGCGGGTAATGAGCAGTTCTTC.

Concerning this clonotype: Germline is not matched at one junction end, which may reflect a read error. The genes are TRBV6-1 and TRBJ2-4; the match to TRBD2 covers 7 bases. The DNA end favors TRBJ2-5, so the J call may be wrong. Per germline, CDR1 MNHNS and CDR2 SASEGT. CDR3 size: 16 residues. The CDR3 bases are TGTGCCAGCAGGGAAGGTGGGGAGGGACACCAAGAGACCCAGTACTTC. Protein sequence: CASREGGEGHQETQYF.

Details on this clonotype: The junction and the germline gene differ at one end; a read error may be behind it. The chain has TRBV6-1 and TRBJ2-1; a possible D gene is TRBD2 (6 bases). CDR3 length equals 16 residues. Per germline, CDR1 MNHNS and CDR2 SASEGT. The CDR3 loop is CASSPGVGVLGNAQYF. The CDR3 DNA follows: TGTGCCAGCAGCCCGGGAGTTGGGGTCCTGGGCAATGCGCAGTACTTT.

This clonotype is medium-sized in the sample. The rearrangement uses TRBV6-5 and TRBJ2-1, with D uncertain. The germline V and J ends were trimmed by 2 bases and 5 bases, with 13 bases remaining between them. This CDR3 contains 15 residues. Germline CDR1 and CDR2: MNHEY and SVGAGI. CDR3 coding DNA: TGTGCCAGCAGTTACGGGTCGGGTGCCGACAATGAGCAGTTCTTC. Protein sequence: CASSYGSGADNEQFF.

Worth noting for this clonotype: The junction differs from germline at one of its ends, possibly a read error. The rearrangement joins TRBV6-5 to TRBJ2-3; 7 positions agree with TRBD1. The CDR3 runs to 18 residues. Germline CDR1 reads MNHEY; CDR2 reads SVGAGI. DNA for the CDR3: TGTGCCAGCAGTTACCCGACCGCGCAGGACAGGTACACAAATACGCAGTATTTC. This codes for CASSYPTAQDRYTNTQYF.

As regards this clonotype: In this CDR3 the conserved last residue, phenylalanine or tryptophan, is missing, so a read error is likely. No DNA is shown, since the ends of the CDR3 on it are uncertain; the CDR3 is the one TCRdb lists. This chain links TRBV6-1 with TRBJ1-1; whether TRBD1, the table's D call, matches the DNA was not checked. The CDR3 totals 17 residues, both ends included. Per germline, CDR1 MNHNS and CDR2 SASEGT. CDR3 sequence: CASRPSGQVYNEQFFGP.

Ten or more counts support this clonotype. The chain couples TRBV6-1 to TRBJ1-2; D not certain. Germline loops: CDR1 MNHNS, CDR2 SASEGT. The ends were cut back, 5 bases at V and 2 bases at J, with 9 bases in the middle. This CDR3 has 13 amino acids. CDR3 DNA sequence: TGTGCCAGCAGTAAGGACGCCAACTATGGCTACACCTTC. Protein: CASSKDANYGYTF.

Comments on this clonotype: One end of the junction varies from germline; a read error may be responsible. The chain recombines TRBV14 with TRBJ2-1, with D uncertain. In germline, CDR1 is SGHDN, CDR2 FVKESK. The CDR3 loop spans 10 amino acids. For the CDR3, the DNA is TGTGCCAGCAGCCGAAGTTTAGGGTTTTTC. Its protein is CASSRSLGFF.

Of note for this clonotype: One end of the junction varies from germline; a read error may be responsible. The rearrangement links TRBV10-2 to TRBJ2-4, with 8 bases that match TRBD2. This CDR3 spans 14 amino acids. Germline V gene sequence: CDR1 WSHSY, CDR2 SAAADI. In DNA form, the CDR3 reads TGCGGCAGCGCGGGGCGGGGGGCCACAGACATGCAGTATTTC. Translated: CGSAGRGATDMQYF.

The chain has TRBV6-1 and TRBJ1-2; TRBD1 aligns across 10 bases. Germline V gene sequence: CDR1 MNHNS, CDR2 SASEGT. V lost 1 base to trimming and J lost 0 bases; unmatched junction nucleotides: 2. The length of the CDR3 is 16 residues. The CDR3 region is CASSEVGQGTNYGYTF. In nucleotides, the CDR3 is TGTGCCAGCAGTGAAGTGGGACAGGGGACTAACTATGGCTACACCTTC.

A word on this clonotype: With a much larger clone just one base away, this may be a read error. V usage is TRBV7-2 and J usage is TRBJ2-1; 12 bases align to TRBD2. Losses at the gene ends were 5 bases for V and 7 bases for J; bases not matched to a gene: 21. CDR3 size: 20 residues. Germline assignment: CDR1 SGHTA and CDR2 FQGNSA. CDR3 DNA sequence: TGTGCCAGCAGCCCGCAGTGGTGGCTAGCGGGAGGGCGGGGTGTAAATGAGCAGTTCTTC. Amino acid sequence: CASSPQWWLAGGRGVNEQFF.

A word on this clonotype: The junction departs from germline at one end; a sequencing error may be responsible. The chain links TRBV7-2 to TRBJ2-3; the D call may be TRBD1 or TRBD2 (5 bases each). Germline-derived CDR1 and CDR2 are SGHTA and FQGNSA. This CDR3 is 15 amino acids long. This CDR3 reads CASSLGLGATDTQYF. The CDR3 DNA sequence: TGTGCCAGCAGCCTGGGGCTGGGAGCCACAGATACGCAGTATTTC.

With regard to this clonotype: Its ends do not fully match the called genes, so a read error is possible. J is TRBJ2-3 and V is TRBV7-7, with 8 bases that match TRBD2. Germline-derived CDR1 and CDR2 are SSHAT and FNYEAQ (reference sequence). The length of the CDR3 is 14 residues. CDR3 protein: CAGSGGSDPDTQYF. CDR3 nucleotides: TGTGCGGGCAGCGGGGGCAGCGACCCAGATACGCAGTATTTC.

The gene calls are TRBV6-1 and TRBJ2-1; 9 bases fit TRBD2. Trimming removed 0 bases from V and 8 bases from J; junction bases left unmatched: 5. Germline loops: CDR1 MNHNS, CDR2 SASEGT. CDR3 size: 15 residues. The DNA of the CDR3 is TGTGCCAGCAGTGAAGCGGAAGCGGGAGGCCATGAGCAGTTCTTC. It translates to CASSEAEAGGHEQFF.

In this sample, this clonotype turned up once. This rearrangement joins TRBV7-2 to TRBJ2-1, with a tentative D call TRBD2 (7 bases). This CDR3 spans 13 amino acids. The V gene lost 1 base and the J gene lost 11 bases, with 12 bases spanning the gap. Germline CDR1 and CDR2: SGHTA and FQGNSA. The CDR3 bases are TGTGCCAGCAGCTTAGAGGGGGAGGGCCAGCAGTTCTTC. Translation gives CASSLEGEGQQFF. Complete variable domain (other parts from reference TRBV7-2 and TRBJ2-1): GAGVSQSPSNKVTEKGKDVELRCDPISGHTALYWYRQSLGQGLEFLIYFQGNSAPDKSGLPSDRFSAERTGGSVSTLTIQRTQQEDSAVYLCASSLEGEGQQFFGPGTRLTVL.

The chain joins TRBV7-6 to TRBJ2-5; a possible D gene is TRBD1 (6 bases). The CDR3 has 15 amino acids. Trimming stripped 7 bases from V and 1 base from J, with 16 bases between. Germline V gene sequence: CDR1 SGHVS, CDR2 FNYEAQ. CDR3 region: CASTPLGAVQETQYF. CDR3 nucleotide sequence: TGTGCCAGCACCCCCCTGGGGGCCGTCCAAGAGACCCAGTACTTC.

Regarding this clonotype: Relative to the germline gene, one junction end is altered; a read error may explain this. In DNA, the CDR3 is TGTGCCAGCAGTGGCAAGGGGGGGGGAGCCGAAGATACGCAGTATTTC. This codes for CASSGKGGGAEDTQYF. The chain employs TRBV6-1 and TRBJ2-4, with D perhaps TRBD2 (7 bases). The CDR3 length is 16 residues. Germline V CDR1 and CDR2: MNHNS, SASEGT.

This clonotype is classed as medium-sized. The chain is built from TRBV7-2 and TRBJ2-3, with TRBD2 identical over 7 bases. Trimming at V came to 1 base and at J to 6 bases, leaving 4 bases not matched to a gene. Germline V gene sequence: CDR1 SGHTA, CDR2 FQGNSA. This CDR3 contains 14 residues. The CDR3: CASSLVAGADTQYF. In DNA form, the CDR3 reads TGTGCCAGCAGCTTAGTTGCGGGAGCGGATACGCAGTATTTT.

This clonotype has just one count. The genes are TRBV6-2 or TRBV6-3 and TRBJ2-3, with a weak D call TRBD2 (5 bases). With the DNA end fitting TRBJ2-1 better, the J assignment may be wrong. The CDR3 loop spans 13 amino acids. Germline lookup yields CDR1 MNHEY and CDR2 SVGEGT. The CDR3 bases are TGTGCCACCTCCAGGATGGGAGCCAATGAGCAGTTCTTC. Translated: CATSRMGANEQFF.

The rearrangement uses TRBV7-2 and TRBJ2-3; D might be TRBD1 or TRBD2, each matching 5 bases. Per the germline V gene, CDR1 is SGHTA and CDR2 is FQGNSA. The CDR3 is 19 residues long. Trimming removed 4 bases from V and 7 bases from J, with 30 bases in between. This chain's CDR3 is CASSSPWVGRGRVSNTQYF. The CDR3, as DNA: TGTGCCAGCAGCTCTCCGTGGGTGGGGCGAGGGCGAGTCAGCAATACGCAGTATTTT.

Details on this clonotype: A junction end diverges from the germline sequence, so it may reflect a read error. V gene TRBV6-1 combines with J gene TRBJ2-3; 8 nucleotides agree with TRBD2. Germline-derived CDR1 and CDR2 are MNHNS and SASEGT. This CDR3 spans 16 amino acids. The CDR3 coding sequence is TGTGCCAGGCGTCGCAACGGGGGGGTCGGGGAAGACACGCAGTACTTT. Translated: CARRRNGGVGEDTQYF.

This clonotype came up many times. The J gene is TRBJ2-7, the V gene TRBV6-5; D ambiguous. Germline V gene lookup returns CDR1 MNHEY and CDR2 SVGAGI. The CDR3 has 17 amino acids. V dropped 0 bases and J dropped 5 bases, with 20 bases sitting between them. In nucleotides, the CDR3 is TGTGCCAGCAGTTACTCGTTTCTACGGATCCCCGGCCACGAGCAGTACTTC. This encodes CASSYSFLRIPGHEQYF.

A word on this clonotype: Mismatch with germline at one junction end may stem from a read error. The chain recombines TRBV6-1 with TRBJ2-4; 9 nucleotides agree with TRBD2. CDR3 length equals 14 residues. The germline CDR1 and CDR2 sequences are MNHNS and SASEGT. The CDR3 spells CGGAGGWDKNTQYF. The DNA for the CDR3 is TGCGGCGGCGCGGGGGGGTGGGACAAAAACACGCAGTATTTC.